This note documents a single T cell receptor beta chain sequence. Original processing notes: The authors estimated nucleated cell counts from reference gene primer amplification. TCRdb keeps only in-frame clones here, not all; method: immunoSEQ multiplex PCR. Clone size and V and J calls were adopted from that table, with D and trimming inferred from the DNA. The sample yields approximately 100,000 clones, roughly 69% seen once. Germline V lookup: CDR1 MDHEN, CDR2 SYDVKM. The CDR3 is 15 residues long. Trimming left V 4 bases short and J 1 base short, with 13 bases between. This entry is derived from a study of blood T cell repertoires in COVID-19. Study context: Italy, Spain and the United States were the sources of the convalescent and acute COVID-19 samples. T cells, B-cell-depleted T cells, or PBMCs provided the cDNA or gDNA that served as material.

The receptor was derived from a man aged 80 or over with acute or convalescent COVID-19. The chain uses TRBV28 and TRBJ1-1, with TRBD1 as a possible D gene (6 bases). The specimen was peripheral blood. The CDR3 coding sequence is TGTGCCAGCAGTTATCCAGGGGAGACGAACACTGAAGCTTTCTTT. The encoded protein is CASSYPGETNTEAFF.